These 23 T cell receptor beta chains were all obtained from the same sample, sequenced in a study of cytomegalovirus exposure and HLA in healthy donors. Repertoires were generated with immunoSEQ multiplex PCR, while TCRdb's copy carries only in-frame clones and drops some. This sample carries 250,000 to 400,000 clones, over 75% of them seen once, and the ten largest clones take around 1%. Sequencing input: PBMCs. Receptors originate from a man in his thirties or forties in good health and CMV-seronegative.

This clone was recorded only once. The rearrangement links TRBV2 to TRBJ1-6; D call uncertain. Trimming removed 8 bases from V and 0 bases from J, with 8 bases in between. This CDR3 spans 14 amino acids. CDR1 is SNHLY and CDR2 is FYNNEI in the germline V gene. CDR3 loop: CASASSSYNSPLHF. Written as DNA, the CDR3 is TGTGCCAGCGCCTCGAGCTCCTATAATTCACCCCTCCACTTT.

The genes are TRBV29-1 and TRBJ2-7; 9 bases are shared with TRBD1. CDR1 is SQVTM, CDR2 ANQGSEA, per germline. With 6 bases clipped from V and 4 bases from J, the junction kept 16 bases outside the gene matches. The CDR3 consists of 16 residues. The CDR3 nucleotides read TGCAGCGTGCCGAAGATGACAGGGGGACTTAATTACGAGCAGTACTTC. This codes for CSVPKMTGGLNYEQYF.

The chain uses TRBV6-5 and TRBJ2-7; TRBD1 aligns across 9 bases. From germline, CDR1 is MNHEY and CDR2 SVGAGI. Trimming took 4 bases from V and 9 from J; bases not matched to a gene: 10. The CDR3 is 14 amino acids. CDR3 coding DNA: TGTGCCAGCAGTTTCGGGACAGGGCTCGGACGGCAGTACTTC. It is translated as CASSFGTGLGRQYF.

This clone was observed at least ten times. The genes are TRBV5-1 and TRBJ1-2, with 7 bases lining up with TRBD1. Germline V gene lookup returns CDR1 SGHRS and CDR2 YFSETQ. The CDR3 is 13 residues long. The V segment lost 2 bases and the J segment 4 bases; nucleotides outside the gene matches: 2. The CDR3 here is CASSFDRAYGYTF. DNA of the CDR3: TGCGCCAGCAGCTTCGACAGGGCCTATGGCTACACCTTC. Full variable domain (remainder filled in from reference TRBV5-1 and TRBJ1-2): KAGVTQTPRYLIKTRGQQVTLSCSPISGHRSVSWYQQTPGQGLQFLFEYFSETQRNKGNFPGRFSGRQFSNSRSEMNVSTLELGDSALYLCASSFDRAYGYTFGSGTRLTVV.

The chain combines TRBV29-1 with TRBJ2-1; 11 bases align to TRBD2. The CDR3 spans 13 residues. CDR1 is SQVTM and CDR2 is ANQGSEA in the germline V gene. The V segment lost 8 bases and the J segment 7 bases; nucleotides outside the gene matches: 7. The CDR3 DNA reads as TGCAGCACCCGACTAGCGGGATTAAATGAGCAGTTCTTC. Translated: CSTRLAGLNEQFF.

This chain's CDR3 is CASTGGGDADTQYF. The CDR3 DNA follows: TGTGCCAGCACTGGCGGGGGAGACGCAGATACGCAGTATTTT. The rearrangement links TRBV6-1 to TRBJ2-3; TRBD2 aligns across 7 bases. Germline V gene data show CDR1 as MNHNS and CDR2 as SASEGT. This CDR3 has 14 amino acids. J lost 4 bases, V lost 7 bases, and 8 bases had no gene match.

The V call is TRBV18, the J call TRBJ1-6; D call uncertain. Trimming took 1 base from V and 11 from J, leaving 21 bases between them. The germline V gene encodes CDR1 KGHSH and CDR2 LQKENI. The CDR3 is 17 residues long. In DNA form, the CDR3 reads TGTGCCAGCTCACCACAGCAGGCCAGCACTCGTCGCCCACCCCTCCACTTT. This encodes CASSPQQASTRRPPLHF.

The CDR3 region is CASSQQGANEQYF. CDR3 bases: TGTGCCAGCAGCCAGCAGGGGGCGAACGAGCAGTACTTC. The chain carries TRBV7-8 and TRBJ2-7; TRBD1 agrees at 8 bases. From germline, CDR1 is SGHVS and CDR2 FQNEAQ. V shed 5 bases, J shed 5 bases, and the junction held 5 bases outside the gene matches. The CDR3 is 13 residues long.

CDR3 DNA: TGTGCCAGTAGTAATTCCGCTACTAACTATGGCTACACCTTC. It translates to CASSNSATNYGYTF. V gene TRBV19 combines with J gene TRBJ1-2; D is unclear. The ends were cut back, 4 bases at V and 0 bases at J, with 9 bases in the middle. Germline CDR1 is LNHDA and CDR2 is SQIVND (reference sequence). The CDR3 is 14 amino acids.

This rearrangement joins TRBV29-1 to TRBJ2-6; 9 bases match TRBD1. The CDR3 length is 15 residues. V gave up 8 bases and J gave up 2 bases; unmatched junction bases: 7. Germline CDR1 and CDR2: SQVTM and ANQGSEA. The CDR3 protein is CSSPGQGPGANVLTF. CDR3 sequence (DNA): TGCAGCTCTCCGGGACAGGGACCTGGGGCCAACGTCCTGACTTTC.

The chain employs TRBV7-9 and TRBJ2-1; 7 bases agree with TRBD2. V was pared by 5 bases and J by 7 bases, with 14 bases of the junction left unmatched. CDR3 size: 16 residues. CDR1 is SEHNR, CDR2 FQNEAQ, per germline (reference sequence). CDR3 loop: CASSPQQWGEGNEQFF. The CDR3 DNA sequence: TGTGCCAGCAGCCCCCAGCAGTGGGGGGAGGGTAATGAGCAGTTCTTC.

The CDR3 DNA follows: TGTGCCAGCAGCCCGGCTGCGGGGAATGAGCAGTTCTTC. Encoded protein: CASSPAAGNEQFF. The rearrangement joins TRBV7-9 to TRBJ2-1, with D perhaps TRBD2 (6 bases). Germline CDR1 is SEHNR and CDR2 is FQNEAQ (reference sequence). The CDR3 contains 13 residues. V lost 5 bases and J lost 7, with 12 bases in between.

The genes are TRBV5-6 and TRBJ2-2, with D unresolved. V lost 2 bases and J lost 0, with 8 bases in between. The CDR3 contains 15 residues. The V gene's germline CDR1 is SGHDT and CDR2 YYEEEE. The CDR3 DNA follows: TGTGCCAGCAGCTTAAAAGGAGCGAACACCGGGGAGCTGTTTTTT. Protein sequence: CASSLKGANTGELFF.

The rearrangement uses TRBV2 and TRBJ2-1, with D possibly TRBD2 on 5 matching bases. CDR3 length equals 15 residues. Trimming shortened V by 6 bases and J by 0 bases, and 12 bases separated the two germline ends. Looked up from germline, CDR1 is SNHLY and CDR2 is FYNNEI. CDR3 sequence (DNA): TGTGCCAGCAGGGTGGACTTATCCTCCTACAATGAGCAGTTCTTC. It translates to CASRVDLSSYNEQFF.

In this sample, this clone turned up a few times. The rearrangement links TRBV19 to TRBJ2-2; D possibly corresponds to TRBD1 (5 bases). Looked up from germline, CDR1 is LNHDA and CDR2 is SQIVND (reference sequence). CDR3 length: 16 amino acids. Trimming took off 2 bases at V and 8 bases at J, with 18 bases between the two ends. The CDR3 DNA reads as TGTGCCAGTAGTATATGGTCAGGGATTACGACGGGGGAGCTGTTTTTT. This gives the protein CASSIWSGITTGELFF.

The genes are TRBV4-1 and TRBJ1-1; D is uncertain. Trimming shortened V by 0 bases and J by 4 bases, and 6 bases separated the two germline ends. The CDR3 totals 13 residues. Looked up from germline, CDR1 is MGHRA and CDR2 is YSYEKL. The CDR3 sequence is CASSQDPSTEAFF. The CDR3 DNA reads TGCGCCAGCAGCCAAGATCCCAGCACTGAAGCTTTCTTT.

This clone showed up just once. The CDR3 sequence: CASSFTGWSTNEKLFF. In nucleotides, the CDR3 is TGTGCCAGCAGCTTTACAGGGTGGTCAACTAATGAAAAACTGTTTTTT. This sequence joins TRBV11-2 and TRBJ1-4, with D possibly matching TRBD1 (6 bases). The CDR3 sequence is 16 residues long. From germline, CDR1 is SGHAT and CDR2 FQNNGV. Trimming shortened V by 3 bases and J by 0 bases, and 11 bases separated the two germline ends.

CDR3 loop: CASRPGTGNGYTF. The CDR3 nucleotides are TGCGCCAGCAGACCTGGGACAGGGAATGGCTACACCTTC. The gene calls are TRBV5-1 and TRBJ1-2; 9 bases align to TRBD1. Germline lookup yields CDR1 SGHRS and CDR2 YFSETQ. The CDR3 has 13 amino acids. The V and J ends lost 5 bases and 6 bases, in that order; junction bases with no gene match: 5. The complete variable domain, with remaining parts taken from reference TRBV5-1 and TRBJ1-2, reads KAGVTQTPRYLIKTRGQQVTLSCSPISGHRSVSWYQQTPGQGLQFLFEYFSETQRNKGNFPGRFSGRQFSNSRSEMNVSTLELGDSALYLCASRPGTGNGYTFGSGTRLTVV.

The chain employs TRBV25-1 and TRBJ2-1; D uncertain. CDR1 is MGHDK and CDR2 is SYGVNS in the germline V gene. Trimming removed 6 bases from V and 6 bases from J, with 12 bases in between. There are 13 residues in the CDR3. The CDR3 region is CASSEHSINEQFF. CDR3 nucleotides: TGTGCCAGCAGCGAACACAGTATCAATGAGCAGTTCTTC.

The chain has TRBV19 and TRBJ1-1; 7 bases fit TRBD1. The V gene's germline CDR1 is LNHDA and CDR2 SQIVND (reference sequence). The V gene end was trimmed by 5 bases and the J gene end by 4 bases; junction bases not matched to a gene: 7. This CDR3 has 14 amino acids. In DNA form, the CDR3 reads TGTGCCAGTAGTTCGCCGGGACAGATCACTGAAGCTTTCTTT. Residues: CASSSPGQITEAFF.

This clone is a singleton in its sample. CDR3 coding DNA: TGTGCCAGCAGCAAGACAGGGAGCCCTGAAGCTTTCTTT. This translates into CASSKTGSPEAFF. This chain uses TRBV7-9 with TRBJ1-1; TRBD1 aligns across 7 bases. The CDR3 is 13 amino acids. The V gene's germline CDR1 is SEHNR and CDR2 FQNEAQ (reference sequence). The junction had 6 bases not matched to a gene; V was cut back by 5 bases and J by 6 bases.

J is TRBJ2-4 and V is TRBV29-1; tentative D call: TRBD2 (6 bases). The CDR3 consists of 11 residues. The germline V gene has CDR1 SQVTM and CDR2 ANQGSEA. The V end lost 4 bases, the J end lost 6 bases, and 7 bases lay between the germline ends. This chain's CDR3 is CSVVEGNIQYF. The CDR3 coding sequence is TGCAGCGTTGTGGAGGGAAACATTCAGTACTTC.

The DNA of the CDR3 is TGTGCCAGCAGTTTGAGAGAGAACACTGAAGCTTTCTTT. It translates to CASSLRENTEAFF. V and J are TRBV27 and TRBJ1-1, with D uncertain. CDR3 length equals 13 residues. Looked up from germline, CDR1 is MNHEY and CDR2 is SMNVEV (reference sequence). Between the trimmed V and J ends, which lost 3 bases and 1 base, there was a span of 6 bases.